This entry describes one T cell receptor (beta chain). The data are from a study of blood T cell repertoires in COVID-19. About the study: Both acute and convalescent COVID-19 samples were obtained from the United States, Italy and Spain. Nucleic acid was either cDNA or gDNA, and it came from T cells, B-cell-depleted T cells, or PBMCs.

Authors' processing steps: Amplifying reference gene primers gave estimates of nucleated cell counts. Generated by immunoSEQ multiplex PCR, the TCRdb table keeps only in-frame clones and is missing some. Clone size and V and J calls were adopted from that table, with D and trimming inferred from the DNA. The data hold 250,000 or so clones, with approximately 86% observed a single time. Trimming took off 3 bases at V and 5 bases at J, with 18 bases between the two ends. This CDR3 is 16 amino acids long. Germline V gene lookup returns CDR1 KGHDR and CDR2 SFDVKD. This receptor was taken from a man between 35 and 55 years old with active or convalescent COVID-19. The sequencing sample was made of peripheral blood. The gene calls are TRBV24-1 and TRBJ2-5; D perhaps matches TRBD1 (7 bases). CDR3 in DNA: TGTGCCACCAGTGATGGGAGGACAGGTCGGGGCGAGACCCAGTACTTC. Protein: CATSDGRTGRGETQYF.